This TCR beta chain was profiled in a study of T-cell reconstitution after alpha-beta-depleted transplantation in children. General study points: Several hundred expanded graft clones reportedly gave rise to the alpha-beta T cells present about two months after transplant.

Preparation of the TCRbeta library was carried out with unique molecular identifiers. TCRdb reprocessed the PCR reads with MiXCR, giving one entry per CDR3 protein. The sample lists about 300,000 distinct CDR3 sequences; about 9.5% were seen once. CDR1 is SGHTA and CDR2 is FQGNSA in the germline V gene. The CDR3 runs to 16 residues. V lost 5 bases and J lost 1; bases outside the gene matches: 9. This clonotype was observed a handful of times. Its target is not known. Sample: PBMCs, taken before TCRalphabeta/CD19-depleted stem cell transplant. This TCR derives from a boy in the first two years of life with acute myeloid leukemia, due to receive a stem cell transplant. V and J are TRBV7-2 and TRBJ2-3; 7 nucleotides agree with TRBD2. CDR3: CASSTTGGGGTDTQYF. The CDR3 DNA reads TGTGCCAGCAGCACAACTGGGGGGGGGGGCACAGATACGCAGTATTTT. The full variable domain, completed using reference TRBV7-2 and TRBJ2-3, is GAGVSQSPSNKVTEKGKDVELRCDPISGHTALYWYRQSLGQGLEFLIYFQGNSAPDKSGLPSDRFSAERTGGSVSTLTIQRTQQEDSAVYLCASSTTGGGGTDTQYFGPGTRLTVL.